Described below is a single T cell receptor beta chain sequence and its context. Its target is unknown. PCR involved 60 Vbeta and 13 Jbeta primers. Repertoires were generated with immunoSEQ multiplex PCR, while TCRdb's copy carries only in-frame clones and drops some. The table includes more than 150,000 clones, about 79% detected once. The CDR3 length is 15 residues. CDR1 and CDR2 (germline): LNHNV, YYDKDF (reference sequence). Trimming took 7 bases from V and 0 from J; bases not matched to a gene: 2. This specimen comes from a study of cytomegalovirus exposure and HLA in healthy donors. Findings and limits, study-wide: Productive rates of about 90% or about 30% were seen for most TCR beta V segments in an earlier analysis.

Sequencing was done on a sample of PBMCs. The clonotype originates from a girl aged 2-15 years in good health and CMV-seropositive. V gene TRBV15 combines with J gene TRBJ2-4; 11 bases are shared with TRBD1. As DNA, the CDR3 is TGTGCCACCACGGACAGGGGGCGAGCCAAAAACATTCAGTACTTC. Translated, it gives CATTDRGRAKNIQYF. The full variable domain, its missing parts supplied by reference TRBV15 and TRBJ2-4, is DAMVIQNPRYQVTQFGKPVTLSCSQTLNHNVMYWYQQKSSQAPKLLFHYYDKDFNNEADTPDNFQSRRPNTSFCFLDIRSPGLGDTAMYLCATTDRGRAKNIQYFGAGTRLSVL.